This TCR beta chain came from a study of immune evolution from preneoplasia to lung adenocarcinoma. Each case's diagnosis was confirmed by two pathologists on H&E. After pathologic assessment, macro-dissection selected premalignant or tumor cells for extraction. Between the trimmed V and J ends, which lost 2 bases and 4 bases, there was a span of 6 bases. Germline lookup yields CDR1 MNHEY and CDR2 SVGAGI. The CDR3 totals 13 residues. Repertoires were generated with immunoSEQ multiplex PCR, while TCRdb's copy carries only in-frame clones and drops some. The sample records about 41,000 clones, approximately 79% being singletons.

Sequencing used FFPE invasive lung adenocarcinoma tissue. This receptor was taken from a person between 55 and 70 years old with lung adenocarcinoma. This rearrangement joins TRBV6-5 to TRBJ2-1; possibly TRBD1 for D (6 bases). CDR3 nucleotides: TGTGCCAGCAGTTACGACAGGTACAATGAGCAGTTCTTC. Its translation: CASSYDRYNEQFF.